This T cell receptor (beta chain) stems from a study of T-cell reconstitution after alpha-beta-depleted transplantation in children. Preparation of the TCRbeta library used unique molecular identifiers. TCRdb ran MiXCR on the PCR reads and lists one entry per CDR3 protein. The sample has 450,000 to 500,000 distinct CDR3 sequences, around 13% seen once. Germline V gene sequence: CDR1 MDHEN, CDR2 SYDVKM. CDR3 length equals 13 residues. This clonotype was seen a few times. At one of its ends the junction is not consistent with the germline gene, which may arise from a read error. Specimen: PBMCs from the stem cell graft donor, collected from the stem cell graft. The chain combines TRBV28 with TRBJ1-2; D remains unclear. The TCR originated in a human donor who donated a stem cell graft to a child with combined immunodeficiency. CDR3 bases: TGTGCCAGCAGTTTAATTGGTCGGCAGGTGATCTTCTTC. It codes for CASSLIGRQVIFF.